The 13 T cell receptor beta chains below come from one sample, sequenced in a study of blood T cell dynamics during melanoma immunotherapy (dated by TCRdb to 2018 to 2021). In the paper's terms, the time point label means: week 3, after first cycle of checkpoint inhibitor. The library came from the immunoSEQ multiplex PCR assay. TCRdb mirrors the immuneACCESS table, restricted to in-frame sequences. Some clones are absent from its copies; in checked studies, under half trace to an unresolved V gene, and the reason for the others is unknown. The sample records 15,000 or so clones, approximately 94% of which are singletons. The top ten clonotypes cover about 0.2% of the sample. The material sequenced was effector memory CD8+ T cells from blood, taken from a patient treated with checkpoint blockade. These receptors originate from a human donor with melanoma.

The chain combines TRBV5-7 with TRBJ2-7; D may be TRBD1 (5 bases). TRBV5-7 is an ORF for which the function is uncertain. Trimming removed 4 bases from V and 6 bases from J, with 23 bases in between. CDR3 length equals 16 residues. CDR3 bases: TGTGCCAGCAGCCGGTTGGTGGTCCTCCTTCAGGGCGAGCAGTACTTC. Translated, it gives CASSRLVVLLQGEQYF.

The genes are TRBV6-1 and TRBJ2-3; possibly TRBD1 for D (6 bases). The CDR3 is made up of 16 amino acids. V lost 2 bases and J 6 bases, leaving 18 bases between the germline ends. The germline gives CDR1 MNHNS, CDR2 SASEGT. Written as DNA, the CDR3 is TGTGCCAGCAGTGAACAGTGGAGGACAGAGGCGGATACGCAGTATTTT. This translates into CASSEQWRTEADTQYF.

This clone was recorded once. The chain joins TRBV27 to TRBJ2-2; D is unresolved. The CDR3 is 17 amino acids. Trimming shortened V by 7 bases and J by 8 bases, and 26 bases separated the two germline ends. Germline V gives CDR1 MNHEY, CDR2 SMNVEV (reference sequence). CDR3 protein: CASKRGPGAGTGGELFF. The CDR3 coding sequence is TGTGCCAGCAAAAGAGGACCAGGAGCCGGAACTGGTGGGGAGCTGTTTTTT.

The J gene is TRBJ2-5, the V gene TRBV28, with 7 bases aligning to TRBD2. J gave up 0 bases and V 5 bases, and 6 bases lay outside the gene matches. Germline V gives CDR1 MDHEN, CDR2 SYDVKM. The length of the CDR3 is 15 residues. CDR3 nucleotide sequence: TGTGCCAGCAGTCTTGCGGGAGACAACCAAGAGACCCAGTACTTC. Its translation: CASSLAGDNQETQYF.

V is TRBV28 and J is TRBJ2-7; D is possibly TRBD2 (6 bases). Germline V gives CDR1 MDHEN, CDR2 SYDVKM. Trimming pared 2 bases from V and 6 bases from J, leaving 11 bases between. The CDR3 contains 13 residues. CDR3: CASSLIGGLEQYF. The CDR3 nucleotides are TGTGCCAGCAGTTTAATCGGGGGACTCGAGCAGTACTTC. Combining the CDR3 with reference TRBV28 and TRBJ2-7 gives the whole variable domain DVKVTQSSRYLVKRTGEKVFLECVQDMDHENMFWYRQDPGLGLRLIYFSYDVKMKEKGDIPEGYSVSREKKERFSLILESASTNQTSMYLCASSLIGGLEQYFGPGTRLTVT.

The chain combines TRBV7-9 with TRBJ2-1; 7 bases are a match to TRBD2. From germline, CDR1 is SEHNR and CDR2 FQNEAQ (reference sequence). The CDR3 contains 16 residues. After removal of 4 bases from V and 9 bases from J, the junction contained 15 bases not matched to a gene. CDR3 protein: CASSSSGITRGVEQFF. Here the CDR3 DNA reads TGTGCCAGCAGCTCCTCAGGCATCACCCGGGGGGTTGAGCAGTTCTTC.

This chain joins TRBV7-3 and TRBJ2-1, with no clear D. V dropped 4 bases and J dropped 3 bases, with 7 bases sitting between them. This CDR3 has 13 residues. The germline V gene has CDR1 SGHTA and CDR2 FQGTGA. CDR3 nucleotides: TGTGCCAGCAGCTCCCAACACTACAATGAGCAGTTCTTC. Amino acids: CASSSQHYNEQFF.

In its sample, this clone was seen once. The chain joins TRBV25-1 to TRBJ1-4; weak D call: TRBD1 (6 bases). The CDR3 contains 14 residues. V lost 4 bases and J 7 bases, leaving 13 bases between the germline ends. Germline CDR1 is MGHDK and CDR2 is SYGVNS. This chain's CDR3 is CASSGTGFTEKLFF. CDR3 bases: TGTGCCAGCAGTGGAACAGGGTTTACTGAAAAACTGTTTTTT.

This chain uses TRBV5-6 with TRBJ1-4; no clear D. The CDR3 is 17 residues long. The germline V and J ends were trimmed by 0 bases and 0 bases, with 12 bases remaining between them. Germline lookup yields CDR1 SGHDT and CDR2 YYEEEE. The CDR3 loop is CASSLAGRLTTNEKLFF. In DNA form, the CDR3 reads TGTGCCAGCAGCTTGGCCGGACGGTTGACAACTAATGAAAAACTGTTTTTT.

The chain has TRBV7-6 and TRBJ2-1; D may correspond to TRBD1 or TRBD2 (6 bases each). CDR1 and CDR2 from the germline V gene are SGHVS and FNYEAQ. CDR3 length equals 14 residues. Trimming removed 3 bases at V and 9 bases at J, with 15 bases between. The CDR3 DNA reads TGTGCCAGCAGCTTGGCCGGGGGCTATCGTGAGCAGTTCTTC. It yields the protein CASSLAGGYREQFF.

A single count supports this clone. The V and J genes are TRBV6-6 and TRBJ2-1; TRBD1 or TRBD2 may be the D gene (5 bases each). Germline V lookup: CDR1 MNHNY, CDR2 SVGAGI (reference sequence). Deletions cut 2 bases from V and 12 bases from J, with 20 bases between. The CDR3 covers 15 residues. Here the CDR3 reads CASSYGLEGRTSQFF. In nucleotides, the CDR3 is TGTGCCAGCAGTTACGGACTTGAGGGGAGAACTTCGCAGTTCTTC.

This chain uses TRBV27 with TRBJ2-1; 7 bases line up with TRBD2. Per the germline V gene, CDR1 is MNHEY and CDR2 is SMNVEV (reference sequence). The CDR3 has 15 amino acids. Trimming cost V 0 bases and J 8 bases; bases outside gene matches: 7. This CDR3 reads CASSLSVAGGYEQFF. CDR3 nucleotides: TGTGCCAGCAGTTTATCGGTAGCGGGTGGTTATGAGCAGTTCTTC.

The chain links TRBV27 to TRBJ1-1; D unclear. The CDR3 loop spans 12 amino acids. Germline loops: CDR1 MNHEY, CDR2 SMNVEV (reference sequence). V was cut by 5 bases and J by 2 bases, with 6 bases left in between. CDR3 sequence reads: CASSPGNTEAFF. DNA of the CDR3: TGTGCCAGCAGTCCCGGTAACACTGAAGCTTTCTTT.